A single sample gave rise to the 10 T cell receptor beta chains below, sequenced in a study of T cell responses to AZD1222 COVID-19 vaccine. The repertoire was sequenced with immunoSEQ multiplex PCR; TCRdb's copy has only in-frame clones and lacks some. This sample has roughly 160,000 clones, with about 90% found just once. Material: peripheral blood, obtained on day 0 of MenACWY control vaccination. These TCRs come from an adult in good health.

J is TRBJ1-2 and V is TRBV28; D is perhaps TRBD1 (6 bases). CDR1 and CDR2 from the germline V gene are MDHEN and SYDVKM. The CDR3 has 12 amino acids. Trimming pared 7 bases from V and 7 bases from J, leaving 13 bases between. The CDR3 region is CASTTGIAGYTF. Written as DNA, the CDR3 is TGTGCCAGCACCACAGGGATCGCTGGCTACACCTTC.

This clone was seen more than once but under ten times. The chain links TRBV27 to TRBJ1-1, with D unresolved. Germline lookup yields CDR1 MNHEY and CDR2 SMNVEV (reference sequence). Trimming shortened V by 6 bases and J by 5 bases, and 13 bases separated the two germline ends. There are 13 residues in the CDR3. The CDR3 DNA reads TGTGCCAGCAGCTCCCCCAGCAGGACTGAAGCTTTCTTT. The encoded protein is CASSSPSRTEAFF.

The chain carries TRBV6-5 and TRBJ1-1; D is unclear. Trimming stripped 4 bases from V and 7 bases from J, with 13 bases between. Germline V lookup: CDR1 MNHEY, CDR2 SVGAGI. CDR3 size: 13 residues. The CDR3 region has the DNA TGTGCCAGCAGTTTGGCCCCGGGAGATGAAGCTTTCTTT. Translated, it gives CASSLAPGDEAFF.

The J gene is TRBJ1-4, the V gene TRBV25-1; no clear D. Between the trimmed V and J ends, which lost 8 bases and 8 bases, there was a span of 27 bases. The CDR3 has 17 residues. Germline V gives CDR1 MGHDK, CDR2 SYGVNS. The CDR3 DNA is TGTGCCAGCGGCGGGTCCTGGGAACCGCAATCTAGGGAAAAACTGTTTTTT. Protein sequence: CASGGSWEPQSREKLFF.

This chain connects TRBV18 to TRBJ1-5, with a tentative D call TRBD1 (5 bases). Trimming cost V 6 bases and J 6 bases, with 15 bases left between them. Germline loops: CDR1 KGHSH, CDR2 LQKENI. The CDR3 is made up of 14 amino acids. The CDR3 region is CASSPGPRGQPQHF. The DNA of the CDR3 is TGTGCCAGCTCGCCGGGACCTAGGGGTCAGCCCCAGCATTTT. Full variable domain (rest looked up from reference TRBV18 and TRBJ1-5): NAGVMQNPRHLVRRRGQEARLRCSPMKGHSHVYWYRQLPEEGLKFMVYLQKENIIDESGMPKERFSAEFPKEGPSILRIQQVVRGDSAAYFCASSPGPRGQPQHFGDGTRLSIL.

This clone has only a few counts. In DNA form, the CDR3 reads TGTGCCAGCAGTCCCGGGACAAGTCCCGGGGAGCTGTTTTTT. Protein sequence: CASSPGTSPGELFF. The chain carries TRBV27 and TRBJ2-2; D perhaps matches TRBD1 (6 bases). V was cut by 5 bases and J by 6 bases, with 13 bases left in between. CDR3 length: 14 amino acids. Germline V lookup: CDR1 MNHEY, CDR2 SMNVEV (reference sequence).

This clone was counted once. The V gene is TRBV19, the J gene TRBJ1-4; the match to TRBD1 covers 7 bases. V dropped 6 bases and J dropped 4; count of bases not matched to a gene: 8. CDR1 and CDR2 from the germline V gene are LNHDA and SQIVND (reference sequence). The CDR3 contains 15 residues. DNA for the CDR3: TGTGCCAGTAGCCACGACAGGGCGGATAATGAAAAACTGTTTTTT. Protein: CASSHDRADNEKLFF. Based on the CDR3 plus reference TRBV19 and TRBJ1-4, the full variable domain is DGGITQSPKYLFRKEGQNVTLSCEQNLNHDAMYWYRQDPGQGLRLIYYSQIVNDFQKGDIAEGYSVSREKKESFPLTVTSAQKNPTAFYLCASSHDRADNEKLFFGSGTQLSVL.

This chain connects TRBV7-9 to TRBJ2-2; possibly TRBD2 for D (6 bases). CDR1 is SEHNR, CDR2 FQNEAQ, per germline (reference sequence). V lost 10 bases to trimming and J lost 0 bases, with 24 bases between them. The CDR3 extends over 18 amino acids. The chain's CDR3 is CATPGTSDRIANTGELFF. Written as DNA, the CDR3 is TGTGCCACCCCAGGGACTTCTGACCGAATCGCGAACACCGGGGAGCTGTTTTTT.

The J gene is TRBJ1-4, the V gene TRBV4-2; D remains ambiguous. V lost 3 bases, J lost 0 bases, and 8 bases lay in between. The CDR3 runs to 15 residues. CDR1 LGHNA and CDR2 YNFKEQ come from the germline V gene. The DNA for the CDR3 is TGTGCCAGCAGCCAGTACCCTGCAACTAATGAAAAACTGTTTTTT. Translating it yields CASSQYPATNEKLFF.

The V gene is TRBV9, the J gene TRBJ2-1; TRBD2 is a possible D gene (6 bases). The CDR3 runs to 15 residues. The V and J ends lost 0 bases and 3 bases respectively, with 10 bases between them. Germline V CDR1 and CDR2: SGDLS, YYNGEE. In nucleotides, the CDR3 is TGTGCCAGCAGCGTAGGTGCGGGAAACTACAATGAGCAGTTCTTC. It encodes CASSVGAGNYNEQFF.